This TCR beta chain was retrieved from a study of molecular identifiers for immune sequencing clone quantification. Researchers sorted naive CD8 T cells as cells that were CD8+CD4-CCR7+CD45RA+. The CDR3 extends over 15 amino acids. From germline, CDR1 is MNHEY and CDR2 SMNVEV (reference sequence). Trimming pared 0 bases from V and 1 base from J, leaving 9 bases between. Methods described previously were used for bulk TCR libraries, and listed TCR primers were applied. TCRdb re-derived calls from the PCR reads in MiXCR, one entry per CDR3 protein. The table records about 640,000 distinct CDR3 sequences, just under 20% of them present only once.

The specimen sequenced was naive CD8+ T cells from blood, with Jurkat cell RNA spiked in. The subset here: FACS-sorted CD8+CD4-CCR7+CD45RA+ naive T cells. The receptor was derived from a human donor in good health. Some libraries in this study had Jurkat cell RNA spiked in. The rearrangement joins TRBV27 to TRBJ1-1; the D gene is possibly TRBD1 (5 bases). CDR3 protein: CASSLSEGTNTEAFF. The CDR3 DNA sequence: TGTGCCAGCAGTTTATCGGAGGGGACGAACACTGAAGCTTTCTTT.